This T cell receptor (beta chain) was recovered during a study of response to subunit inactivated influenza vaccine. This clonotype was seen a handful of times. This CDR3 spans 15 amino acids. Trimming took 0 bases from V and 5 from J, leaving 11 bases between them. Germline assignment: CDR1 MDHEN and CDR2 SYDVKM. One entry per CDR3 protein, called by TCRdb with MiXCR from the RT-PCR reads. This table holds 500,000 or so distinct CDR3 sequences, 15% to 20% found once. This specimen consisted of CD4+ T cells sorted from PBMCs, obtained about 23 months after vaccination. This TCR was recovered from a man aged 45-69 years who received an inactivated influenza vaccine. This chain connects TRBV28 to TRBJ2-1, with D tentatively TRBD1 (5 bases). The CDR3 DNA reads as TGTGCCAGCAGTTTATGGAGACAGCAGGACAATGAGCAGTTCTTC. Protein product: CASSLWRQQDNEQFF.